The 27 T cell receptor beta chains in this list originate from one sample, sequenced in a study of T cell responses to AZD1222 COVID-19 vaccine. Clones were sequenced by immunoSEQ multiplex PCR, and TCRdb holds only the in-frame ones, with some missing. The sample has around 80,000 clones, approximately 85% seen once. Sequencing used peripheral blood, obtained 28 days after the second AZD1222 dose. The receptors shown here come from an adult who received the AZD1222 COVID-19 vaccine.

The chain employs TRBV12-3 or TRBV12-4 and TRBJ1-2, with D perhaps matching TRBD1 (6 bases). The germline V and J ends were trimmed by 3 bases and 5 bases, with 10 bases remaining between them. The CDR3 is 13 amino acids. CDR3: CASSLPGAYGYTF. CDR3 nucleotide sequence: TGTGCCAGCAGTTTGCCGGGGGCTTATGGCTACACCTTC.

This clone has a count of ten or more. The chain joins TRBV19 to TRBJ2-2, with D tentatively TRBD2 (5 bases). The CDR3 runs to 14 residues. V was shortened by 3 bases and J by 2 bases, with 7 bases between the two germline ends. CDR1 is LNHDA and CDR2 is SQIVND in the germline V gene (reference sequence). CDR3 in amino acids: CASSIGINTGELFF. Written as DNA, the CDR3 is TGTGCCAGTAGTATCGGGATCAACACCGGGGAGCTGTTTTTT.

The genes are TRBV5-6 and TRBJ2-3, with D hard to call. The CDR3 has 14 amino acids. V was cut by 4 bases and J by 2 bases, with 11 bases left in between. From germline, CDR1 is SGHDT and CDR2 YYEEEE. CDR3 region: CASSGRIFTDTQYF. The DNA for the CDR3 is TGTGCCAGCAGCGGACGGATTTTCACAGATACGCAGTATTTT.

The chain combines TRBV5-4 with TRBJ2-1; 8 bases agree with TRBD1. The V gene end was trimmed by 4 bases and the J gene end by 0 bases; junction bases not matched to a gene: 3. CDR3 size: 15 residues. Germline CDR1 SGHNT, CDR2 YYREEE (reference sequence). The CDR3 coding sequence is TGTGCCAGCAGCGGGACAGGACGCTCCTACAATGAGCAGTTCTTC. Translated: CASSGTGRSYNEQFF.

This clone turned up a few times. This rearrangement joins TRBV7-2 to TRBJ1-1; D possibly corresponds to TRBD1 (6 bases). CDR1 SGHTA and CDR2 FQGNSA come from the germline V gene. The V end lost 5 bases, the J end lost 8 bases, and 15 bases lay between the germline ends. The CDR3 length is 13 residues. This CDR3 is CASSRQDGTEAFF. The CDR3 coding sequence is TGTGCCAGCAGCCGGCAGGATGGGACAGAAGCTTTCTTT.

This chain joins TRBV4-1 and TRBJ1-2; TRBD1 matches at 9 bases. This CDR3 contains 14 residues. Germline-derived CDR1 and CDR2 are MGHRA and YSYEKL. The V gene end was trimmed by 4 bases and the J gene end by 8 bases; junction bases not matched to a gene: 8. The CDR3 DNA sequence: TGCGCCAGCAGCCCGGGACAGGGCGAGTTCGGCTACACCTTC. Encoded protein: CASSPGQGEFGYTF.

The genes are TRBV28 and TRBJ2-3; 9 nucleotides line up with TRBD1. Germline V gene sequence: CDR1 MDHEN, CDR2 SYDVKM. The CDR3 length is 15 residues. Trimming at V came to 3 bases and at J to 6 bases, leaving 7 bases not matched to a gene. The CDR3 here is CASSFGTGLLDTQYF. The CDR3 coding sequence is TGTGCCAGCAGTTTCGGGACAGGGTTATTGGATACGCAGTATTTT.

V usage is TRBV19 and J usage is TRBJ2-6; a weak D match, TRBD1 (6 bases). In germline, CDR1 is LNHDA, CDR2 SQIVND (reference sequence). V was clipped by 5 bases and J by 0 bases, with 8 bases between them. The CDR3 has 15 residues. DNA for the CDR3: TGTGCCAGTAGTGACAGGTACTCTGGGGCCAACGTCCTGACTTTC. It translates to CASSDRYSGANVLTF.

The V gene is TRBV5-6, the J gene TRBJ2-5; possible D gene TRBD1, 5 bases. Looked up from germline, CDR1 is SGHDT and CDR2 is YYEEEE. The length of the CDR3 is 13 residues. Trimming left V 2 bases short and J 5 bases short, with 10 bases between. The DNA of the CDR3 is TGTGCCAGCAGCTTTAAGGGGTTTGAGACCCAGTACTTC. Amino acid sequence: CASSFKGFETQYF.

The chain links TRBV5-4 to TRBJ1-1; D not certain. The germline V and J ends were trimmed by 4 bases and 4 bases, with 20 bases remaining between them. Germline V gene sequence: CDR1 SGHNT, CDR2 YYREEE (reference sequence). The CDR3 loop spans 16 amino acids. For the CDR3, the DNA is TGTGCCAGCAGCCCGGAGATCGGGCGGGGAGGCACTGAAGCTTTCTTT. Residues: CASSPEIGRGGTEAFF.

This clone was observed once. The chain couples TRBV2 to TRBJ2-7, with D hard to call. Germline V gene sequence: CDR1 SNHLY, CDR2 FYNNEI. The CDR3 covers 12 residues. V lost 4 bases to trimming and J lost 2 bases, with 6 bases between them. The CDR3 spells CASSAQTYEQYF. The CDR3 DNA reads TGTGCCAGCAGTGCACAGACCTACGAGCAGTACTTC.

The chain recombines TRBV11-3 with TRBJ2-1; D is possibly TRBD2 (6 bases). Germline CDR1 is SGHNT and CDR2 is YENEEA. V lost 5 bases, J lost 1 base, and 12 bases lay in between. The CDR3 is 15 amino acids. The CDR3 spells CASSAGSLSYNEQFF. DNA of the CDR3: TGTGCCAGCAGCGCCGGGAGTTTATCCTACAATGAGCAGTTCTTC.

This chain uses TRBV6-5 with TRBJ1-5, with 8 bases that match TRBD1. This CDR3 region has 16 residues. The germline CDR1 and CDR2 sequences are MNHEY and SVGAGI. J gave up 0 bases and V 4 bases, and 5 bases lay outside the gene matches. The CDR3 nucleotides read TGTGCCAGCAGTTCCCGGACAGGGAGTAGCAATCAGCCCCAGCATTTT. Its translation: CASSSRTGSSNQPQHF.

This chain links TRBV7-6 with TRBJ2-1; TRBD2 is a possible D gene (5 bases). Deletions cut 3 bases from V and 4 bases from J, with 10 bases between. The CDR3 sequence is 14 residues long. The germline V gene encodes CDR1 SGHVS and CDR2 FNYEAQ. As DNA, the CDR3 is TGTGCCAGCAGCTTTGCGGGTATTTACAATGAGCAGTTCTTC. Its translation is CASSFAGIYNEQFF. Using reference TRBV7-6 and TRBJ2-1 for the parts outside the CDR3, the full variable domain is GAGVSQSPRYKVTKRGQDVALRCDPISGHVSLYWYRQALGQGPEFLTYFNYEAQQDKSGLPNDRFSAERPEGSISTLTIQRTEQRDSAMYRCASSFAGIYNEQFFGPGTRLTVL.

V gene TRBV5-4 combines with J gene TRBJ1-1, with 12 bases aligning to TRBD1. The germline CDR1 and CDR2 sequences are SGHNT and YYREEE (reference sequence). V dropped 2 bases and J dropped 6; count of bases not matched to a gene: 5. The CDR3 consists of 15 residues. The CDR3 loop is CASSLGTGGFAEAFF. CDR3 nucleotides: TGTGCCAGCAGCTTAGGGACAGGGGGCTTCGCTGAAGCTTTCTTT. The full variable domain, its missing parts supplied by reference TRBV5-4 and TRBJ1-1, is ETGVTQSPTHLIKTRGQQVTLRCSSQSGHNTVSWYQQALGQGPQFIFQYYREEENGRGNFPPRFSGLQFPNYSSELNVNALELDDSALYLCASSLGTGGFAEAFFGQGTRLTVV.

The chain combines TRBV7-7 with TRBJ2-2, with TRBD2 matching over 11 bases. CDR3 length: 16 residues. Germline V gene lookup returns CDR1 SSHAT and CDR2 FNYEAQ (reference sequence). The CDR3 DNA sequence: TGTGCTAGCGGAAACCCGACTAGCGGGACCACCGGGGAGCTGTTTTTT. Encoded protein: CASGNPTSGTTGELFF. Full variable domain (remainder filled in from reference TRBV7-7 and TRBJ2-2): GAGVSQSPRYKVTKRGQDVTLRCDPISSHATLYWYQQALGQGPEFLTYFNYEAQPDKSGLPSDRFSAERPEGSISTLTIQRTEQRDSAMYRCASGNPTSGTTGELFFGEGSRLTVL.

This sequence joins TRBV7-9 and TRBJ1-1; D gene uncertain. Trimming stripped 5 bases from V and 4 bases from J, with 11 bases between. The CDR3 runs to 13 residues. Per germline, CDR1 SEHNR and CDR2 FQNEAQ (reference sequence). CDR3 amino acids: CASSRAWITEAFF. CDR3 coding DNA: TGTGCCAGCAGCCGTGCCTGGATCACTGAAGCTTTCTTT.

CDR3 sequence: CASSYSRGGAYNEQFF. Here the CDR3 DNA reads TGTGCCAGCAGTTACTCTCGGGGGGGCGCGTACAATGAGCAGTTCTTC. V usage is TRBV6-5 and J usage is TRBJ2-1; 8 bases map to TRBD2. V gave up 0 bases and J gave up 4 bases; unmatched junction bases: 5. The V gene's germline CDR1 is MNHEY and CDR2 SVGAGI. CDR3 length equals 16 residues.

This rearrangement joins TRBV7-3 to TRBJ2-7; no clear D. CDR1 SGHTA and CDR2 FQGTGA come from the germline V gene. Trimming removed 7 bases at V and 1 base at J, with 11 bases between. This CDR3 comprises 13 residues. Written as DNA, the CDR3 is TGTGCCAGCACCGAAACCAGATCCTACGAGCAGTACTTC. Translation gives CASTETRSYEQYF.

The chain uses TRBV5-1 and TRBJ1-2; no definite D call. V was trimmed by 1 base and J by 8 bases, leaving 24 bases between them. The CDR3 sequence is 17 residues long. Per germline, CDR1 SGHRS and CDR2 YFSETQ. CDR3 sequence reads: CASSLSAGSYLKDGYTF. The CDR3 nucleotides are TGCGCCAGCAGCTTGTCGGCGGGAAGCTATTTAAAGGACGGCTACACCTTC. The full variable domain, completed using reference TRBV5-1 and TRBJ1-2, is KAGVTQTPRYLIKTRGQQVTLSCSPISGHRSVSWYQQTPGQGLQFLFEYFSETQRNKGNFPGRFSGRQFSNSRSEMNVSTLELGDSALYLCASSLSAGSYLKDGYTFGSGTRLTVV.

CDR3 region: CASSFTGDGYTF. The CDR3 region has the DNA TGTGCCAGCAGCTTTACAGGGGATGGCTACACCTTC. V and J are TRBV5-4 and TRBJ1-2, with 7 nucleotides matching TRBD1. CDR1 is SGHNT and CDR2 is YYREEE in the germline V gene (reference sequence). The CDR3 covers 12 residues. Losses at the gene ends were 2 bases for V and 6 bases for J; bases not matched to a gene: 1.

The chain is built from TRBV9 and TRBJ2-7; 9 bases align to TRBD1. The V gene's germline CDR1 is SGDLS and CDR2 YYNGEE. This CDR3 spans 13 amino acids. After removal of 3 bases from V and 7 bases from J, the junction contained 5 bases not matched to a gene. The CDR3 sequence: CASSATGGGEQYF. DNA of the CDR3: TGTGCCAGCAGCGCTACAGGGGGCGGAGAGCAGTACTTC.

The rearrangement links TRBV5-1 to TRBJ2-3; 8 bases are a match to TRBD1. This CDR3 contains 15 residues. Germline-derived CDR1 and CDR2 are SGHRS and YFSETQ. The V gene end was trimmed by 0 bases and the J gene end by 2 bases; junction bases not matched to a gene: 2. The CDR3 protein is CASSLVTGDTDTQYF. The CDR3, as DNA: TGCGCCAGCAGCTTGGTGACAGGGGACACAGATACGCAGTATTTT.

V gene TRBV4-1 combines with J gene TRBJ1-1; tentative D call: TRBD1 (5 bases). Germline CDR1 reads MGHRA; CDR2 reads YSYEKL. V lost 3 bases and J 0 bases, leaving 14 bases between the germline ends. The CDR3 loop spans 16 amino acids. CDR3 region: CASSHRDGRMNTEAFF. The CDR3 region has the DNA TGCGCCAGCAGCCACCGGGACGGACGGATGAACACTGAAGCTTTCTTT.

This chain connects TRBV3-1 (or the pseudogene TRBV3-2) to TRBJ1-2; maybe TRBD1 (5 bases). CDR3 length equals 13 residues. The ends were cut back, 3 bases at V and 8 bases at J, with 13 bases in the middle. Germline values: CDR1 LGHDT, CDR2 YNNKEL (reference sequence). The CDR3 sequence: CASSHGGKHGYTF. The DNA of the CDR3 is TGTGCCAGCAGCCATGGGGGGAAACACGGCTACACCTTC.

The rearrangement uses TRBV4-1 and TRBJ1-2; unclear D gene. This CDR3 contains 14 residues. Germline values: CDR1 MGHRA, CDR2 YSYEKL. Trimming removed 1 base from V and 2 bases from J, with 8 bases in between. CDR3 residues: CASSQVIQNYGYTF. CDR3 nucleotide sequence: TGCGCCAGCAGCCAAGTGATCCAGAACTATGGCTACACCTTC.

This clone was picked up a small number of times. The chain couples TRBV6-1 to TRBJ1-5; weak D call: TRBD1 (6 bases). CDR3 length: 15 amino acids. Germline V gives CDR1 MNHNS, CDR2 SASEGT. V lost 1 base and J 3 bases, leaving 10 bases between the germline ends. CDR3 region: CASSEGTVLNQPQHF. The DNA for the CDR3 is TGTGCCAGCAGTGAAGGGACAGTTCTCAATCAGCCCCAGCATTTT.